This T cell receptor (beta chain) was identified during a study of blood T cell repertoires in COVID-19. The repertoire was sequenced with immunoSEQ multiplex PCR; TCRdb's copy has only in-frame clones and lacks some. Seen here are some 190,000 clones, about 81% observed once, and the top ten hold 3% to 3.5%. V shed 3 bases and J shed 4 bases, with 7 bases lying between them. CDR1 is SGHNT and CDR2 is YENEEA in the germline V gene. This CDR3 has 13 amino acids. The chain is built from TRBV11-3 and TRBJ2-1, with D possibly TRBD2 on 6 matching bases. This clonotype was sampled from a woman aged 30 to 39 who had recovered from COVID-19. Input material: PBMCs or T cells enriched from blood (not recorded which). The CDR3 region has the DNA TGTGCCAGCAGCTTGGGGACTTACAATGAGCAGTTCTTC. It translates to CASSLGTYNEQFF.